This record concerns one TCR beta chain sequence. The antigen remains unidentified. Germline V CDR1 and CDR2: WSHSY, SAAADI. The CDR3 is made up of 16 amino acids. With V trimmed by 8 bases and J by 6 bases, 13 bases remained unmatched. This PCR relied on a set of 60 Vbeta primers and 13 Jbeta primers. TCRdb's copy holds only in-frame clones and misses some; the assay was immunoSEQ multiplex PCR. The table records roughly 100,000 clones, about 75% of them present only once. This sample was included in a study of cytomegalovirus exposure and HLA in healthy donors. General study findings and limits: It was likely that a cluster of highly shared sequence variants was a sequencing artifact. Evidence from a later analysis indicated that most CMV-associated TCR beta chains looked HLA-restricted. The presence/absence work took it that sequencing depth was about the same across donors.

The rearrangement uses TRBV10-2 and TRBJ2-2; 9 bases fit TRBD1. The sequence came from a man aged 60 to 75 in good health and CMV-seropositive. Sequences were obtained from PBMCs. The CDR3 reads CASAREGTGLPGELFF. The CDR3 DNA reads as TGCGCCAGCGCACGAGAAGGGACAGGGCTACCCGGGGAGCTGTTTTTT.